This T cell receptor (beta chain) was obtained from a study of blood T cell repertoires in COVID-19. For the study at large: Samples came from the United States, Italy and Spain, spanning acute and convalescent COVID-19. Sources were T cells, B-cell-depleted T cells, or PBMCs; the material itself was cDNA or gDNA.

Authors' methods: Nucleated cell number was recorded as an estimate derived from reference gene primer amplification. The method was immunoSEQ multiplex PCR; TCRdb's version includes in-frame clones alone and lacks a portion of them. The V and J calls and clone size are taken from that table; D and trimming were inferred from the DNA. The table lists 200,000 to 300,000 clones, roughly 84% of them singletons. Looked up from germline, CDR1 is SGHTA and CDR2 is FQGNSA. Unmatched junction bases numbered 7, after V lost 7 bases and J lost 3 bases. The CDR3 has 14 amino acids. Sample: peripheral blood. This chain connects TRBV7-2 to TRBJ2-3; 7 bases are a match to TRBD1. This TCR was sampled from a middle-aged woman who had recovered from COVID-19. Here the CDR3 reads CASTTGMGTDTQYF. CDR3 coding DNA: TGTGCCAGCACGACAGGGATGGGGACAGATACGCAGTATTTT.